This entry lists 15 T cell receptor beta chains sequenced from one sample in a study of T cell repertoires in cytomegalovirus infection. TCRdb passed the reads through MiXCR, listing each CDR3 protein once. The table has around 300,000 distinct CDR3 sequences, 22% seen once. These receptors have no identified antigens. The sample in question was cultured PBMCs, obtained from culture after CMV antigen stimulation. These receptors were obtained from a human donor in good health (CMV status not recorded). Some clones in this sample may be carry-over from other donors' samples.

This clonotype was recorded many times. The chain couples TRBV7-2 to TRBJ2-1; D perhaps matches TRBD2 (6 bases). Deletions cut 5 bases from V and 0 bases from J, with 23 bases between. Looked up from germline, CDR1 is SGHTA and CDR2 is FQGNSA. This CDR3 region has 19 residues. The CDR3 coding sequence is TGTGCCAGCAGCCCAGCAAGGGAGGCCCACAGGAGCTCCTACAATGAGCAGTTCTTC. Translation gives CASSPAREAHRSSYNEQFF.

This clonotype has a count of ten or more. The chain has TRBV7-2 and TRBJ2-7, with 15 bases aligning to TRBD2. CDR1 SGHTA and CDR2 FQGNSA come from the germline V gene. The CDR3 is 18 amino acids. V lost 5 bases to trimming and J lost 4 bases; unmatched junction nucleotides: 12. CDR3 amino acids: CASSLLGLAGGRWYEQYF. CDR3 coding DNA: TGTGCCAGCAGCCTCCTCGGACTAGCGGGAGGGAGATGGTACGAGCAGTACTTC. Full variable domain (outside the CDR3, taken from reference TRBV7-2 and TRBJ2-7): GAGVSQSPSNKVTEKGKDVELRCDPISGHTALYWYRQSLGQGLEFLIYFQGNSAPDKSGLPSDRFSAERTGGSVSTLTIQRTQQEDSAVYLCASSLLGLAGGRWYEQYFGPGTRLTVT.

In this sample, this clonotype turned up many times. The rearrangement joins TRBV2 to TRBJ2-2, with 10 bases matching TRBD2. The V gene end was trimmed by 4 bases and the J gene end by 3 bases; junction bases not matched to a gene: 17. The CDR3 sequence is 20 residues long. From germline, CDR1 is SNHLY and CDR2 FYNNEI. The chain's CDR3 is CASSVRAGGLVGGYTGELFF. Written as DNA, the CDR3 is TGTGCCAGCAGTGTAAGAGCGGGAGGGCTTGTAGGAGGATACACCGGGGAGCTGTTTTTT.

This sequence joins TRBV27 and TRBJ2-2; 15 nucleotides agree with TRBD2. Germline CDR1 MNHEY, CDR2 SMNVEV (reference sequence). The CDR3 runs 16 residues. After removal of 5 bases from V and 6 bases from J, the junction contained 4 bases not matched to a gene. The CDR3 spells CASSIRTSGRAGELFF. DNA of the CDR3: TGTGCCAGCAGTATCAGGACTAGCGGGAGGGCCGGGGAGCTGTTTTTT.

This clonotype appeared a few times. The gene calls are TRBV2 and TRBJ2-1; 8 bases fit TRBD2. CDR1 SNHLY and CDR2 FYNNEI come from the germline V gene. The trim removed 1 base at V and 7 bases at J, leaving 6 bases unmatched. The CDR3 has 15 amino acids. The CDR3 sequence is CASSEVAGGVNEQFF. In nucleotides, the CDR3 is TGTGCCAGCAGTGAAGTGGCGGGAGGAGTAAATGAGCAGTTCTTC.

This clonotype showed up many times. J is TRBJ2-1 and V is TRBV19; D gene unclear. CDR3 length equals 11 residues. Trimming took 5 bases from V and 3 from J, leaving 2 bases between them. Germline-derived CDR1 and CDR2 are LNHDA and SQIVND (reference sequence). The CDR3 DNA follows: TGTGCCAGTAGTGACTACAATGAGCAGTTCTTC. This gives the protein CASSDYNEQFF.

The chain couples TRBV12-3 or TRBV12-4 to TRBJ2-7, with D possibly being TRBD1 or TRBD2 (5 bases each). V lost 8 bases to trimming and J lost 5 bases, with 10 bases between them. The CDR3 spans 11 residues. CDR3 protein: CASSEGNEQYV. In nucleotides, the CDR3 is TGTGCCAGCTCCGAGGGGAACGAGCAGTACGTC.

This clonotype appeared many times. The V gene is TRBV7-2, the J gene TRBJ2-7, with 11 bases aligning to TRBD1. Trimming cost V 5 bases and J 2 bases; bases outside gene matches: 11. There are 17 residues in the CDR3. In germline, CDR1 is SGHTA, CDR2 FQGNSA. The CDR3 reads CASSHTGGTGGTYEQYF. The CDR3, as DNA: TGTGCCAGCAGCCACACCGGGGGGACAGGGGGAACCTACGAGCAGTACTTC.

In DNA form, the CDR3 reads TGTGCCAGCAGACTGGACAGTTACAATCAGCCCCAGCATTTT. Its protein product is CASRLDSYNQPQHF. V and J are TRBV12-3 or TRBV12-4 and TRBJ1-5, with D perhaps matching TRBD1 (6 bases). The V end was cut by 6 bases, the J end by 3 bases, with 12 bases between. The CDR3 extends over 14 amino acids.

This clonotype came up many times. This sequence joins TRBV7-8 and TRBJ2-3; D is uncertain. CDR1 is SGHVS, CDR2 FQNEAQ, per germline. CDR3 length: 16 residues. The V end was cut by 1 base, the J end by 0 bases, with 11 bases between. CDR3 in amino acids: CASSLGRATSTDTQYF. Here the CDR3 DNA reads TGTGCCAGCAGCTTAGGGCGCGCAACTAGCACAGATACGCAGTATTTT.

The sample holds many counts of this clonotype. The rearrangement uses TRBV7-2 and TRBJ1-5; D gene uncertain. Germline V gene lookup returns CDR1 SGHTA and CDR2 FQGNSA. The ends were cut back, 1 base at V and 2 bases at J, with 15 bases in the middle. The CDR3 has 17 residues. Here the CDR3 reads CASSLVSGAGGNQPQHF. The CDR3 DNA reads TGTGCCAGCAGCTTAGTTTCCGGAGCCGGGGGCAATCAGCCCCAGCATTTT.

This clonotype has ten or more counts. The V call is TRBV19, the J call TRBJ1-4, with TRBD1 as a possible D gene (5 bases). CDR1 is LNHDA and CDR2 is SQIVND in the germline V gene (reference sequence). The ends were cut back, 6 bases at V and 5 bases at J, with 19 bases in the middle. This CDR3 has 16 amino acids. The CDR3 loop is CASSLAGDRGNEKLFF. The CDR3 DNA reads TGTGCCAGTAGCTTGGCCGGGGATAGGGGAAATGAAAAACTGTTTTTT.

This clonotype has just a few counts. This chain uses TRBV6-2 or TRBV6-3 with TRBJ1-5; 7 positions agree with TRBD1. The CDR3 totals 16 residues. Losses at the gene ends were 4 bases for V and 4 bases for J; bases not matched to a gene: 10. Per the germline V gene, CDR1 is MNHEY and CDR2 is SVGEGT. The CDR3 DNA reads TGTGCCAGCAGTTCCGGGAGGACAGGAGTAAATCAGCCCCAGCATTTT. This encodes CASSSGRTGVNQPQHF.

The chain uses TRBV6-2 or TRBV6-3 and TRBJ2-5; 12 bases map to TRBD2. J lost 5 bases, V lost 6 bases, and 22 bases had no gene match. CDR1 and CDR2 from the germline V gene are MNHEY and SVGEGT. This CDR3 has 20 residues. In DNA form, the CDR3 reads TGTGCCAGCAGCTACAACGCAATCTCCTCAACTAGCGGGAGGACGGAGACCCAGTACTTC. Encoded protein: CASSYNAISSTSGRTETQYF.

This clonotype was seen repeatedly, ten times or more. This chain links TRBV5-1 with TRBJ2-3; maybe TRBD1 (5 bases). The V end was cut by 0 bases, the J end by 1 base, with 9 bases between. Germline V lookup: CDR1 SGHRS, CDR2 YFSETQ. CDR3 length: 15 amino acids. CDR3: CASSLVDSRTDTQYF. CDR3 sequence (DNA): TGCGCCAGCAGCTTGGTTGACAGTCGCACAGATACGCAGTATTTT.